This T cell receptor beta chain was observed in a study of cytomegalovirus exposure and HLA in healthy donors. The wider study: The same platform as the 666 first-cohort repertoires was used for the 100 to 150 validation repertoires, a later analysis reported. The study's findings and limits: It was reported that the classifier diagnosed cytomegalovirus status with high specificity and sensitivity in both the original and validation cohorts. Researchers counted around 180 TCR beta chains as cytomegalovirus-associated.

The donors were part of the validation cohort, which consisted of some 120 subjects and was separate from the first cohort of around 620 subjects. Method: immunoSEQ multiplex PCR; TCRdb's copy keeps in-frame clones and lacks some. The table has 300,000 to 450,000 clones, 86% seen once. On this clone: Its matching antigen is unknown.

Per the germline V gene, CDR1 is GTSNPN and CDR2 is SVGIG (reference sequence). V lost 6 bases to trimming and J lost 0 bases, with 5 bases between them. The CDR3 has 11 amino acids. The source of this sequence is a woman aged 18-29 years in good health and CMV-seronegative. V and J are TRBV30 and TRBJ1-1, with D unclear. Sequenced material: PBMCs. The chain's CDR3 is CACEVNTEAFF. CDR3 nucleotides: TGTGCCTGCGAGGTGAACACTGAAGCTTTCTTT.